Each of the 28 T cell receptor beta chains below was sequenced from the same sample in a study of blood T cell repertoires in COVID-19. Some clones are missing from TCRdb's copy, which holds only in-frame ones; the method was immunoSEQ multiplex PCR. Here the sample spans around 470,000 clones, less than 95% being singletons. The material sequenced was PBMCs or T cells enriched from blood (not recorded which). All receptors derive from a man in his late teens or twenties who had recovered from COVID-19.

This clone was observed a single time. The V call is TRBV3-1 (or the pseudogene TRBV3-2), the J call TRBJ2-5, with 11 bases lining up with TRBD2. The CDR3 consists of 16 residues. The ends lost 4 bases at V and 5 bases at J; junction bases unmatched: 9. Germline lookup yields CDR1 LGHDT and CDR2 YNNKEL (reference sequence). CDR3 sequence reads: CASSRRTSGFKETQYF. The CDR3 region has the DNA TGTGCCAGCAGCCGCCGGACTAGCGGGTTCAAGGAGACCCAGTACTTC.

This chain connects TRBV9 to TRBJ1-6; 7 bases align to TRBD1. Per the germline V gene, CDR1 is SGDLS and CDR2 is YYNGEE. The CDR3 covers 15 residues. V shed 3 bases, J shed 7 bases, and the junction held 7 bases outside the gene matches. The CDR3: CASSEPGTANSPLHF. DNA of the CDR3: TGTGCCAGCAGCGAGCCCGGGACAGCCAATTCACCCCTCCACTTT.

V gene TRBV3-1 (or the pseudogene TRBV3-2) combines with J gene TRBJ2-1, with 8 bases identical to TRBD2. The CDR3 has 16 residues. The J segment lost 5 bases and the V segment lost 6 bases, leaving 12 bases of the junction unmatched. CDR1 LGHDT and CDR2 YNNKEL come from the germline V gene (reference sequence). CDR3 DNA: TGTGCCAGCAGTCGAAGACTAGCGCTAAGAGACAATGAGCAGTTCTTC. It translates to CASSRRLALRDNEQFF.

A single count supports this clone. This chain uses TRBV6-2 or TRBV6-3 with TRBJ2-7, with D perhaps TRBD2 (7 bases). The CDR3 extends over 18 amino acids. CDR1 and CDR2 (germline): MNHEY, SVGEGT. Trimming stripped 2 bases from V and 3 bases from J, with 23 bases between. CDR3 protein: CASSYPSVWGRGNYEQYF. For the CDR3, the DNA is TGTGCCAGCAGTTACCCCTCCGTGTGGGGGCGGGGGAACTACGAGCAGTACTTC.

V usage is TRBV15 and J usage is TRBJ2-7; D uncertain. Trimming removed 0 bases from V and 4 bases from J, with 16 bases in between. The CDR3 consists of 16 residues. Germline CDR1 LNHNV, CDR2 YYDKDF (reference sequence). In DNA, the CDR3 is TGTGCCACCAGCAGAGATCGGCCGGCGGTATTGTACGAGCAGTACTTC. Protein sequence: CATSRDRPAVLYEQYF.

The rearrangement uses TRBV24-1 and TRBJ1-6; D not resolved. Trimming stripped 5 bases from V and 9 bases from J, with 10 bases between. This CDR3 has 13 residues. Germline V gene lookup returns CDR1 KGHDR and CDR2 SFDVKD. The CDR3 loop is CATSAAGGSPLHF. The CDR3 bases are TGTGCCACCAGTGCTGCGGGAGGTTCACCCCTCCACTTT.

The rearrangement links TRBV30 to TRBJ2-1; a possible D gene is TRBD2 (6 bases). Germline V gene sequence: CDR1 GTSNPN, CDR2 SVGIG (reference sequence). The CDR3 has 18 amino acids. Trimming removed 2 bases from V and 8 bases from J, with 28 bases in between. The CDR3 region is CAWSPFLAILSVVHEQFF. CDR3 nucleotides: TGTGCCTGGAGTCCGTTCCTAGCGATACTTTCCGTTGTGCATGAGCAGTTCTTC.

CDR3 in amino acids: CASSLFYSLNTEAFF. For the CDR3, the DNA is TGTGCCAGCAGTTTATTTTACAGCCTGAACACTGAAGCTTTCTTT. The chain carries TRBV28 and TRBJ1-1, with D uncertain. This CDR3 has 15 residues. V lost 1 base, J lost 0 bases, and 9 bases lay in between. Germline V lookup: CDR1 MDHEN, CDR2 SYDVKM. Filled out from reference TRBV28 and TRBJ1-1, the complete variable domain reads DVKVTQSSRYLVKRTGEKVFLECVQDMDHENMFWYRQDPGLGLRLIYFSYDVKMKEKGDIPEGYSVSREKKERFSLILESASTNQTSMYLCASSLFYSLNTEAFFGQGTRLTVV.

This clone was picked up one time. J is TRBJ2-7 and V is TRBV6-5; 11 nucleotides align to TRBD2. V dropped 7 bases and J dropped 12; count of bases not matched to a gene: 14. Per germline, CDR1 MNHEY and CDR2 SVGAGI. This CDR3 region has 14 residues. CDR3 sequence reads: CASISGTSGSKVYF. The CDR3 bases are TGTGCCAGCATCTCCGGGACTAGCGGCTCTAAGGTGTACTTC.

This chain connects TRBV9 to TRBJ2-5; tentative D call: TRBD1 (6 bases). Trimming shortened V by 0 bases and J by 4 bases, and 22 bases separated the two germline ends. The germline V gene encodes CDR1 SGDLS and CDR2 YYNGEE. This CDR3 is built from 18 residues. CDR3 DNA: TGTGCCAGCAGCGTAGCCGGCGGAGGTACTAAAGGGGGAGAGACCCAGTACTTC. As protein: CASSVAGGGTKGGETQYF.

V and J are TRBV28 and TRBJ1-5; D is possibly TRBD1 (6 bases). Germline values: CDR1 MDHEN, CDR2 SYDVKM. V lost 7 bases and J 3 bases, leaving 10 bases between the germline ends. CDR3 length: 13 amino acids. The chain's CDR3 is CASIPGVNQPQHF. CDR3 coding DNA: TGTGCCAGCATTCCAGGGGTCAATCAGCCCCAGCATTTT.

CDR3 nucleotide sequence: TGTGCCAGCTCACCTCGGGACTCCCAAGGGGTCAATCAGCCCCAGCATTTT. It specifies CASSPRDSQGVNQPQHF. V is TRBV18 and J is TRBJ1-5, with D tentatively TRBD1 (5 bases). The germline V and J ends were trimmed by 3 bases and 3 bases, with 18 bases remaining between them. In germline, CDR1 is KGHSH, CDR2 LQKENI. This CDR3 comprises 17 residues. The full variable domain, in which reference TRBV18 and TRBJ1-5 provide the parts outside the CDR3, is NAGVMQNPRHLVRRRGQEARLRCSPMKGHSHVYWYRQLPEEGLKFMVYLQKENIIDESGMPKERFSAEFPKEGPSILRIQQVVRGDSAAYFCASSPRDSQGVNQPQHFGDGTRLSIL.

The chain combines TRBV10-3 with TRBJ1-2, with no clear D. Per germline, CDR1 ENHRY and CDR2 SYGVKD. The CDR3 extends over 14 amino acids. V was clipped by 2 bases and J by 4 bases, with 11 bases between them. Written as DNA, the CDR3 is TGTGCCATCAGTGAGGTTCCGGGAGCCTATGGCTACACCTTC. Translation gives CAISEVPGAYGYTF.

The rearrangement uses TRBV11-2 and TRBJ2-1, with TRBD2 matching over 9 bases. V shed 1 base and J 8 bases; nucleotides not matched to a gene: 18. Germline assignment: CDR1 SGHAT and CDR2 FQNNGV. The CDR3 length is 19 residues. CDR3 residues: CASSLAGGRREGPRDEQFF. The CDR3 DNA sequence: TGTGCCAGCAGCTTAGCAGGAGGTAGGCGGGAGGGCCCTCGTGATGAGCAGTTCTTC.

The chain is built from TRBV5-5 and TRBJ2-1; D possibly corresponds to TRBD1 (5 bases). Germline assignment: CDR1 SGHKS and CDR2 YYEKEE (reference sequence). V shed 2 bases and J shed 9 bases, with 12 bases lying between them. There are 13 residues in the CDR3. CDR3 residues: CASSLSRVGEQFF. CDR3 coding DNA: TGTGCCAGCAGCTTATCCAGGGTAGGTGAGCAGTTCTTC.

The CDR3 here is CASSPRQGADTGELFF. CDR3 nucleotides: TGTGCCAGCAGCCCCCGACAGGGAGCCGACACCGGGGAGCTGTTTTTT. The gene calls are TRBV5-4 and TRBJ2-2; 7 nucleotides line up with TRBD1. V lost 4 bases, J lost 3 bases, and 9 bases stayed unmatched. Germline V gene lookup returns CDR1 SGHNT and CDR2 YYREEE (reference sequence). The CDR3 runs to 16 residues.

The CDR3 loop is CASSLDTSTDTQYF. The DNA of the CDR3 is TGTGCCAGCAGCTTAGATACTAGCACAGATACGCAGTATTTT. The rearrangement links TRBV7-9 to TRBJ2-3; D is unresolved. With 1 base removed from V and 0 bases from J, the gap between germline ends came to 5 bases. Per germline, CDR1 SEHNR and CDR2 FQNEAQ (reference sequence). CDR3 length: 14 amino acids.

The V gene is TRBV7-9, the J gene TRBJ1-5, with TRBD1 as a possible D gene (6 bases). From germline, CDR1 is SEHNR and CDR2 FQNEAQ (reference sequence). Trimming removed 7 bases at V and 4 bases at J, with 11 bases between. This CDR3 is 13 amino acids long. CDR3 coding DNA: TGTGCCAGCAATCAGGGGTTGAATCAGCCCCAGCATTTT. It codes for CASNQGLNQPQHF.

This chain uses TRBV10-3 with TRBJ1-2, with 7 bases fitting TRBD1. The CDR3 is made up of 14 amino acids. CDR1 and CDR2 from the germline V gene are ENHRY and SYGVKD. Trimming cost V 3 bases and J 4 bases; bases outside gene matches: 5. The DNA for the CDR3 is TGTGCCATCAGTGATCGACAGGGTAGCTATGGCTACACCTTC. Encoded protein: CAISDRQGSYGYTF.

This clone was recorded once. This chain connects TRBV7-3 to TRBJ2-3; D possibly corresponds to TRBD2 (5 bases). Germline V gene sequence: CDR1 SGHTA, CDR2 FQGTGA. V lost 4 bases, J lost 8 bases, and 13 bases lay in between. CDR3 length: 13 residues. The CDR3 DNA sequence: TGTGCCAGCAGCTCCCCCCCGGGGTTTACGCAGTATTTT. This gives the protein CASSSPPGFTQYF. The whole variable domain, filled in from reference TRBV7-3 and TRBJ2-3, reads GAGVSQTPSNKVTEKGKYVELRCDPISGHTALYWYRQSLGQGPEFLIYFQGTGAADDSGLPNDRFFAVRPEGSVSTLKIQRTERGDSAVYLCASSSPPGFTQYFGPGTRLTVL.

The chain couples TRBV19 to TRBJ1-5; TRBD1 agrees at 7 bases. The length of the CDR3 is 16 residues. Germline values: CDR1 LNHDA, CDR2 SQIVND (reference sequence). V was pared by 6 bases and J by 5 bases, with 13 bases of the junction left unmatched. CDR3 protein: CASRWDSLGNDQPQHF. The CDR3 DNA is TGTGCCAGTAGATGGGACAGCCTAGGGAACGATCAGCCCCAGCATTTT.

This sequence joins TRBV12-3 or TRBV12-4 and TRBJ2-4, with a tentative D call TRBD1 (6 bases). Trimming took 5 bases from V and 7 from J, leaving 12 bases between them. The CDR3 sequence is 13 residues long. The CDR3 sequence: CASSTGTTNIQYF. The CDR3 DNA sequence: TGTGCCAGCAGTACCGGGACAACGAACATTCAGTACTTC.

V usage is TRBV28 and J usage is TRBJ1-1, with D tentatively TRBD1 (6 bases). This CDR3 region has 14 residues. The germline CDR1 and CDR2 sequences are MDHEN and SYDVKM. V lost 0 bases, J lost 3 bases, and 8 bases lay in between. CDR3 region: CASSLWGAYTEAFF. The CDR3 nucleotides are TGTGCCAGCAGTTTATGGGGGGCTTACACTGAAGCTTTCTTT.

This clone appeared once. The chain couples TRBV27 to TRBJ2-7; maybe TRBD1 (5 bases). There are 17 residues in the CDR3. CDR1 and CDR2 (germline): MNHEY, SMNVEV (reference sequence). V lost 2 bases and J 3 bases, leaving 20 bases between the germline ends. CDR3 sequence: CASSLQSPPGLGYEQYF. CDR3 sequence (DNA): TGTGCCAGCAGTTTACAGTCCCCTCCAGGGTTAGGCTACGAGCAGTACTTC.

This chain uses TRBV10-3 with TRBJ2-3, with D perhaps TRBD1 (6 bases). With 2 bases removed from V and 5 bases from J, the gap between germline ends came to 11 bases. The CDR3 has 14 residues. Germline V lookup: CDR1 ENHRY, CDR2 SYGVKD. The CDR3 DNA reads TGTGCCATCAGTGAGACCAGGGGCAAAGATACGCAGTATTTT. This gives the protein CAISETRGKDTQYF.

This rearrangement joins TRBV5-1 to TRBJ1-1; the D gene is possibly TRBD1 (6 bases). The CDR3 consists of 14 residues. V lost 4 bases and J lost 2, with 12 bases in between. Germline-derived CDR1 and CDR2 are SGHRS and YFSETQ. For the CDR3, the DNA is TGCGCCAGCAGCAACACAGGGACCAACACTGAAGCTTTCTTT. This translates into CASSNTGTNTEAFF. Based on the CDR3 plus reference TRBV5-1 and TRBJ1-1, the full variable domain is KAGVTQTPRYLIKTRGQQVTLSCSPISGHRSVSWYQQTPGQGLQFLFEYFSETQRNKGNFPGRFSGRQFSNSRSEMNVSTLELGDSALYLCASSNTGTNTEAFFGQGTRLTVV.

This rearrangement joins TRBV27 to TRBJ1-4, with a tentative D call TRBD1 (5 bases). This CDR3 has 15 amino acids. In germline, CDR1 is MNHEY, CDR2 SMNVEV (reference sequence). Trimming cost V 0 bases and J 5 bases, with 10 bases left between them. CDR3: CASSLSWGGNEKLFF. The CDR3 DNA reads TGTGCCAGCAGTTTATCATGGGGGGGGAATGAAAAACTGTTTTTT.

CDR3 sequence: CASQDRSRGEAFF. Here the CDR3 DNA reads TGCGCCAGCCAGGACAGATCAAGGGGGGAAGCTTTCTTT. This sequence joins TRBV5-1 and TRBJ1-1; D is perhaps TRBD1 (6 bases). The germline gives CDR1 SGHRS, CDR2 YFSETQ. V gave up 7 bases and J gave up 8 bases, with 18 bases separating them. CDR3 length equals 13 residues.